This TCR beta chain is drawn from a study of spatial heterogeneity in lung cancer (dated by TCRdb to 2018 to 2020). Background for the entire study: Beta-chain transcripts were consistently detected in greater numbers than alpha-chain transcripts, which likely reflects a higher abundance of beta-chain transcripts. TCR transcript counts in tumor regions correlated strongly with a T cell transcriptional module score from matched bulk RNA-seq. In the raw uncorrected reads, each unique combination of TCR and UMI appeared more than ten times on average. In non-small cell lung cancer, the study quantitatively compared TCR alpha and beta repertoires across several tumor regions, matched nontumor lung, and blood. Nonsynonymous mutation counts, determined by whole-exome sequencing of tumor tissue, were related to TCR repertoire features. At surgery, both alpha and beta chains were TCR-sequenced in 200 to 250 tumor regions, approximately 64 matched nontumor lung samples and 56 PBMC samples.

V drops 0 bases and J drops 0 bases, leaving 9 bases in between. Based on the germline V gene, the CDR1 and CDR2 sequences are LGHNA and YNFKEQ. Reading from cysteine to phenylalanine, the CDR3 counts 16 amino acids. Only the CDR3 DNA stays, 48 bases, in frame from base 1. Study-wide findings and limitations: Additional single-cell paired TCR alpha and beta sequencing was considered necessary to confirm, at a functional level, the hypothesis that regional TCRs recognize regional mutations. The number of expanded intratumoral alpha and beta TCRs correlated with the tumor nonsynonymous mutation count. The count of ubiquitous expanded TCRs correlated with the count of ubiquitous nonsynonymous mutations, and the count of regional expanded TCRs correlated with the count of regional nonsynonymous mutations. Estimated TCR-seq coverage of tumor T cells was only around 7.2% for alpha chains and about 13% for beta chains.

This specimen's time point label, interpreted: sample taken at primary tumor resection. Samples were obtained from about 75 patients with early-stage, untreated non-small cell lung cancer from the lung TRACERx cohort. For TCR sequencing, whole RNA was extracted from tumor and nontumor lung tissue, or from cryopreserved PBMC samples, and no cell sorting was done. Only patients for whom sufficient RNA was available from at least two tumor regions were selected for TCR sequencing. Tumor and adjacent nontumor lung specimens were reviewed by a lung pathologist before selection. This clonotype was observed a handful of times. The specificity of this receptor is unknown. Base quality data are lacking; no much larger clone is found one base away. Because the library targeted alpha chains, this beta chain is an off-target read whose size means little. Library prep was done by 5' RACE. TCRdb shows the sequencer as NextSeq 500. The TCR library protocol attached a unique molecular identifier to each TCR cDNA molecule to allow correction of PCR and sequencing errors. The source study handled its data this way. TCR identification, UMI-based error correction and CDR3 extraction were all carried out with Decombinator tools. TCRs above a frequency of 2 per 1,000, corresponding to the top 1% of the tumor frequency distribution, were defined as expanded. Expanded tumor TCRs were classed as regional if statistically deemed absent (corrected P<0.05) from at least one tumor region, otherwise ubiquitous. Renyi diversity was calculated using the R vegan package after each repertoire was subsampled 100 times to 5,000 TCRs. CDR3 similarity networks were built from amino acid triplet string-kernel similarity, connecting CDR3s with pairwise similarity above 0.82. The public reads were reprocessed in TCRdb via fastp at Q25 and MiXCR, keeping in-frame beta chains. Merged by CDR3 protein, the rows form single entries marked with the most common genes and DNA. In this record, the V and J calls reflect TCRdb's handling and not the investigators' own analysis. Counted in this sample were roughly 17,000 distinct CDR3 sequences; approximately 9.5% of them appeared once. About 20% of the sample is taken by the ten largest.

The sequence is built from TRBV4-2 and TRBJ1-3; the D gene is not confidently resolved. This receptor was taken from a female donor with early-stage non-small cell lung cancer. This specimen consisted of lung tumor tissue, obtained at surgery. The DNA reads as follows: TGTGCCAGCAGCCAAGAGTGGCAGAACTCTGGAAACACCATATATTTT. The resulting protein is CASSQEWQNSGNTIYF.